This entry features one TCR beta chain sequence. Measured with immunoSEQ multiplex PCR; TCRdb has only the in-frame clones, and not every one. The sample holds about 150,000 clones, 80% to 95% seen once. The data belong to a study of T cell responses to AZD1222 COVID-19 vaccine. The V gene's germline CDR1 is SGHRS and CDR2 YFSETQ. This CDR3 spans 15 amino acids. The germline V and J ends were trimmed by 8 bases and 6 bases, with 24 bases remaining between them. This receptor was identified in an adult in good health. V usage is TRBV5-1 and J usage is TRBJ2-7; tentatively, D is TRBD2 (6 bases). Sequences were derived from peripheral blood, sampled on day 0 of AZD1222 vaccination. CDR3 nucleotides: TGCGCCAGTGCGGTCGGTGGAAGAAGGGGACTCGAGCAGTACTTC. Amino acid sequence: CASAVGGRRGLEQYF.